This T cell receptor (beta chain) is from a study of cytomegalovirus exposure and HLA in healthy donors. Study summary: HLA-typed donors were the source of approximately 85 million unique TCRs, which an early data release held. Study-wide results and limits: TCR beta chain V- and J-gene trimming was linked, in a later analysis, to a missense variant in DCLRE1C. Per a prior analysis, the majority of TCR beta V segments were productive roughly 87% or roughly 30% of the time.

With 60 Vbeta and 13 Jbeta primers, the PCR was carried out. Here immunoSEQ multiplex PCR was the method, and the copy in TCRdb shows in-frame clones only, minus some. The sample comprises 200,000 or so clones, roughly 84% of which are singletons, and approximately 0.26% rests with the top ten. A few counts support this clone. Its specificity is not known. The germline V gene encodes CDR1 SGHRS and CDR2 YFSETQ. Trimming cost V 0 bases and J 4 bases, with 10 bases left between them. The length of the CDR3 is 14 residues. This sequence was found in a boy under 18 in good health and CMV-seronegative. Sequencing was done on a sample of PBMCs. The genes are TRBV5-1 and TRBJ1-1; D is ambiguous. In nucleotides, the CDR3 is TGCGCCAGCAGCTTGGTCGGGGAAGGCACTGAAGCTTTCTTT. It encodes CASSLVGEGTEAFF.